This T cell receptor beta chain originates from a study of Graves' ophthalmopathy and Graves' hyperthyroidism (dated by TCRdb to the late 2010s). For the wider study: Peripheral blood samples were taken at the time of initial diagnosis, before any treatment was given. In roughly six hyperthyroidism patients, T-cell repertoires of thyroid tissue and blood were compared. To explore V-J signatures that distinguish ophthalmopathy from hyperthyroidism, a discovery set of about a hundred patients was enrolled, made up of 43 with ophthalmopathy and 57 with stable hyperthyroidism. Once sampling was done, hyperthyroidism patients were given methimazole at a starting dose of 30 mg daily, while ophthalmopathy patients were given high-dose intravenous methylprednisolone. The independent validation cohort included approximately 19 hyperthyroidism patients plus 17 patients who later progressed from hyperthyroidism to ophthalmopathy. To tell Graves' ophthalmopathy apart from Graves' hyperthyroidism, and to predict which patients would progress to ophthalmopathy, the study relied on TCR beta repertoire signatures. The roughly 90 discovery patients were divided at random into training and test sets in a 7:3 ratio. In total, 120 to 150 blood samples were TCR-sequenced: some 43 ophthalmopathy, under 80 hyperthyroidism and about 17 hyperthyroidism-to-ophthalmopathy patients. Points the paper makes about the study in general: Most expanded thyroid clonotypes with frequency above 0.001 were also detected in blood, suggesting blood repertoires may reflect the thyroid immune response. In validation, the model predicted ophthalmopathy progression with less than 71% sensitivity and approximately 72% specificity; roughly 12 predicted patients were CT-confirmed with GO in a median of around 6.5 months. Sample size was not predetermined statistically, and investigators were not blinded to group allocation. The 13-signature model separated ophthalmopathy from stable hyperthyroidism with approximately 85% sensitivity and around 84% specificity in cross-validation, and 80%/75% in the test set.

This clonotype was counted many times. This clone's antigen is unknown. Base qualities are not recorded, but no much larger clone differs from it by a single base. For repertoire sequencing, the TCR beta CDR3 regions were amplified from RNA transcripts. A first-round RT-PCR used HTBI primers with the Qiagen OneStep RT-PCR kit, followed by a second-round multiplex PCR, size selection and purification. Libraries were sequenced paired-end with 100 bp reads on an Illumina HiSeq2000. Regarding the original processing steps: SOAPnuke was used to process the reads, throwing out any read that had adapters, had uncalled bases, had a mean Phred below 15, or lacked an exact constant-primer or identifier match. COPE v1.2.5 was used to merge the high-quality paired reads. Each unique nucleotide sequence was defined as a clonotype, and clonotypes were aligned to IMGT TRB V, D and J references with MiTCR v1.1. Analysis was restricted to V-J combinations with a frequency above 0.0001, which covered about 99% of repertoires. For each V-J combination, a TCR clonal expansion and chaos score was defined as F50 clonal expansion divided by the chaos observed in the TCRdist matrix. Features were reduced by Welch's t-statistics and random forest to over 10 V-J combinations, which fed a naive Bayes classifier. Thyroid-blood repertoire similarity was quantified with the Morisita-Horn index. TCRdb ran its own pipeline on the public reads, namely fastp trimming at Q25 and MiXCR clone calling, and kept in-frame beta chains. Entries are consolidated by CDR3 protein sequence, retaining the most common genes and DNA. These V and J calls rely on TCRdb rather than the paper's analysis. The sample table holds about 480,000 distinct CDR3 sequences, of which 13% to 15% were seen once. The top ten clones comprise roughly 10% of the sample.

The germline V gene supplies CDR1 SNHLY and CDR2 FYNNEI. Its CDR3 holds 16 amino acids, cysteine through phenylalanine. Just CDR3 DNA is preserved here, 48 bases in frame from base 1. The germline V end is reduced by 4 bases and the J end by 3 bases; junction bases left unmatched: 8. Ophthalmopathy patients were characterized by moderately to severely active disease, a Clinical Activity Score of at least 3, a NOSPECS grade of at least 4, and a disease duration under 3 months. Patients with other autoimmune diseases, uncontrolled infections, pregnancy or lactation were excluded. Diagnosis was based on clinical symptoms, serum thyroxine, TRAb, thyroid ultrasound and orbital computed tomography. Ficoll-Paque density gradient centrifugation was used to isolate PBMCs from approximately 10 ml of fresh peripheral blood. Total RNA was extracted with Trizol reagent and quality-checked on an Agilent 2100 Bioanalyzer.

The material sequenced was blood. The sequence was obtained from a woman younger than 45 with Graves' ophthalmopathy. Donor details come from another sample of the same person, matched by shared clones. The chain couples TRBV2 to TRBJ2-7; 11 bases in the middle match TRBD2. This receptor has the CDR3 CASSVSTSGGYYEQYF. The DNA reads as follows: TGTGCCAGCAGTGTCTCCACTAGCGGGGGATACTACGAGCAGTACTTC. The entire variable domain, with the stretches around the CDR3 drawn from the reference TRBV2 and TRBJ2-7 proteins, is EPEVTQTPSHQVTQMGQEVILRCVPISNHLYFYWYRQILGQKVEFLVSFYNNEISEKSEIFDDQFSVERPDGSNFTLKIRSTKLEDSAMYFCASSVSTSGGYYEQYFGPGTRLTVT.